This TCR beta chain was profiled in a study of blood T cell repertoires in COVID-19. The authors' processing: Amplification with reference gene primers provided the estimates of nucleated cell counts. Measured with immunoSEQ multiplex PCR; TCRdb has only the in-frame clones, and not every one. That table supplies the V and J calls and clone size; D and trimming were determined from the DNA. The sample has tens of thousands of clones; approximately 88% are singletons. Germline V gives CDR1 SGHNT, CDR2 YYREEE (reference sequence). Unmatched junction bases numbered 3, after V lost 0 bases and J lost 1 base. The CDR3 is 15 residues long.

The rearrangement joins TRBV5-4 to TRBJ1-1; 7 bases agree with TRBD1. Sequences were obtained from peripheral blood. The clonotype comes from a woman in her 70s with acute or convalescent COVID-19. This CDR3 reads CASSLDGTENTEAFF. DNA of the CDR3: TGTGCCAGCAGCTTGGATGGGACAGAGAACACTGAAGCTTTCTTT.